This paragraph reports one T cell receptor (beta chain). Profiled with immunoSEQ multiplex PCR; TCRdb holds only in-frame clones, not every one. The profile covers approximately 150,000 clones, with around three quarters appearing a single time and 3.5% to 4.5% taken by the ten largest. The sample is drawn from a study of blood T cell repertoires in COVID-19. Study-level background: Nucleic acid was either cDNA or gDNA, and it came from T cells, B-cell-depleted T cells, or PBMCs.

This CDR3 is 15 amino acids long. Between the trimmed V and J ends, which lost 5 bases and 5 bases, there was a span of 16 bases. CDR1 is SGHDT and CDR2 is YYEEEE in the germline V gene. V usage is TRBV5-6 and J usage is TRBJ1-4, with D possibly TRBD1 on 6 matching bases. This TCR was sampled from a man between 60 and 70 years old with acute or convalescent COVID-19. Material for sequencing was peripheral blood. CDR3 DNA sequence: TGTGCCAGCAGTTCGGCGGGGGCCCTGAATGAAAAACTGTTTTTT. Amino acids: CASSSAGALNEKLFF.